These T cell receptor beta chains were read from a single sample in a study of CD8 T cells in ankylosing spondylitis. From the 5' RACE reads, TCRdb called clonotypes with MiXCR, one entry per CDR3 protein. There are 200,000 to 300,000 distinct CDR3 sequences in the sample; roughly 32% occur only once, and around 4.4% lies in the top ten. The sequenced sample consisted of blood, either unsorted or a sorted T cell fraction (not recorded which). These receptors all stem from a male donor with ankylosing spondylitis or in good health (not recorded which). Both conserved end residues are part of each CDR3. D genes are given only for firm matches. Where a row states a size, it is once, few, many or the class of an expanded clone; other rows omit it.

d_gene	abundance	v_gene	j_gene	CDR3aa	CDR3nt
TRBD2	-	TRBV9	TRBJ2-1	CASTPGLAASYNEQFF	TGTGCCAGCACTCCGGGACTAGCGGCCTCCTACAATGAGCAGTTCTTC
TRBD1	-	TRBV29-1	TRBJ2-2	CSVQGTGASLNTGELFF	TGCAGCGTTCAAGGGACAGGGGCGTCCCTAAACACCGGGGAGCTGTTTTTT
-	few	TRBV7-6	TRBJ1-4	CASSLGLTNEKLFF	TGTGCCAGCAGCTTAGGGCTGACTAATGAAAAACTGTTTTTT
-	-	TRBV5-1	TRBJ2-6	CASSLQGTLSGANVLTF	TGCGCCAGCAGCTTACAGGGCACTCTCTCTGGGGCCAACGTCCTGACTTTC
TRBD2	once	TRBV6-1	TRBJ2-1	CASSKLAGGPNEQFF	TGTGCCAGCAGTAAACTAGCGGGGGGGCCCAATGAGCAGTTCTTC
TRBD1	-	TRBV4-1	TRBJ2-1	CASSLSRQGRTYNEQFF	TGCGCCAGCAGCCTCTCCCGACAGGGTCGGACCTACAATGAGCAGTTCTTC
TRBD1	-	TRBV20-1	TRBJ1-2	CSATRTGGDYGYTF	TGCAGTGCAACCAGGACAGGGGGGGACTATGGCTACACCTTC
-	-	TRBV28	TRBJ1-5	CASSLWSQRLAQPQHF	TGTGCCAGCAGTTTATGGTCTCAGCGGCTGGCTCAGCCCCAGCATTTT
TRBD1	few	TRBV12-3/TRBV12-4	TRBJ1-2	CASRSSGQGILYGYTF	TGTGCCAGCAGGTCCTCGGGACAGGGGATTCTCTATGGCTACACCTTC
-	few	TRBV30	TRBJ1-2	CAWSGAQLGYGYTF	TGTGCCTGGAGCGGGGCCCAATTAGGATATGGCTACACCTTC
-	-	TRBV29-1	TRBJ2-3	CSVAGTTASTDTQYF	TGCAGCGTTGCCGGGACAACCGCTAGCACAGATACGCAGTATTTT
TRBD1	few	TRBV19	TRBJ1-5	CASSDRGQQPQHF	TGTGCCAGTAGCGACAGGGGTCAACAGCCCCAGCATTTT
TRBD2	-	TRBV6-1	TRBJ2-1	CASSDPGTRNEQFF	TGTGCCAGCAGTGACCCGGGGACTAGAAATGAGCAGTTCTTC
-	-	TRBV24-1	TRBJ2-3	CATSDFSTDTQYF	TGTGCCACCAGTGACTTTAGCACAGATACGCAGTATTTT
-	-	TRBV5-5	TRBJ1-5	CASSLAAINQPQHF	TGTGCCAGCAGCTTGGCGGCAATCAATCAGCCCCAGCATTTT
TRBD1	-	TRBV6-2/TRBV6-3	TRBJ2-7	CASLGQGSEQYF	TGTGCCAGCCTCGGACAGGGATCCGAGCAGTACTTC
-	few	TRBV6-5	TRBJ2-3	CASSYGRDRITDTQYF	TGTGCCAGCAGTTACGGGCGGGACAGAATCACAGATACGCAGTATTTT
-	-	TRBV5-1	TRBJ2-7	CASSLSQGANEQYF	TGCGCCAGCAGCTTGAGCCAAGGAGCCAACGAGCAGTACTTC
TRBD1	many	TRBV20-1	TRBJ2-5	CSAETGGVETQYF	TGCAGTGCTGAGACAGGGGGCGTAGAGACCCAGTACTTC
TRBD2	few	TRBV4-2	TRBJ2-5	CASSPSGGSQETQYF	TGTGCCAGCAGCCCGAGCGGGGGGTCTCAAGAGACCCAGTACTTC
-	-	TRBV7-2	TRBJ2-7	CASSLGGWGLGSYEQYF	TGTGCCAGCAGCTTAGGGGGATGGGGGCTCGGGTCCTACGAGCAGTACTTC
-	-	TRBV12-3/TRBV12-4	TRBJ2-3	CASSPGGLTDTQYF	TGTGCCAGCAGCCCCGGTGGGCTAACAGATACGCAGTATTTT
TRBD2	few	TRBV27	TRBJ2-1	CASSTGGRPYNEQFF	TGTGCCAGCAGCACGGGGGGTAGACCCTACAATGAGCAGTTCTTC
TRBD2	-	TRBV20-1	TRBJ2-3	CSARSERGKSTDTQYF	TGCAGTGCTAGATCGGAGCGGGGGAAGAGCACAGATACGCAGTATTTT
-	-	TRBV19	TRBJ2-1	CASNLGPRGNEQFF	TGTGCCAGTAACTTAGGGCCCAGAGGCAATGAGCAGTTCTTC
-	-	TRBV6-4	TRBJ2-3	CASSGSLLGKIDTQYF	TGTGCCAGCAGTGGGTCGTTGTTGGGGAAAATAGATACGCAGTATTTT
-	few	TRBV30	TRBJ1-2	CACLRDYGYTF	TGTGCCTGTTTGCGGGACTATGGCTACACCTTC
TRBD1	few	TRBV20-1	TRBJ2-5	CSATDRGHQETQYF	TGCAGTGCCACGGACAGGGGGCACCAAGAGACCCAGTACTTC
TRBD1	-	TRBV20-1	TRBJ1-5	CSASDGGQGDYSNQPQHF	TGCAGTGCTTCGGATGGGGGACAGGGGGACTATAGCAATCAGCCCCAGCATTTT
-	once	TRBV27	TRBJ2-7	CASSPGHNAYEQYF	TGTGCCAGCAGTCCGGGACATAACGCCTACGAGCAGTACTTC
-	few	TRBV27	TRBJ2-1	CASSLSGGDEQFF	TGTGCCAGCAGTTTATCAGGTGGGGATGAGCAGTTCTTC
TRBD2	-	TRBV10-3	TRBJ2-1	CASRAGGSYNEQFF	TGTGCCAGCCGAGCGGGGGGCTCCTACAATGAGCAGTTCTTC
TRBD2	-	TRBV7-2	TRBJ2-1	CASSPGGLGNEQFF	TGTGCCAGCAGCCCGGGAGGGTTAGGGAATGAGCAGTTCTTC
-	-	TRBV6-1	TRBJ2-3	CASSEPSTGGHTDTQYF	TGTGCCAGCAGTGAACCTTCGACAGGAGGACACACAGATACGCAGTATTTT
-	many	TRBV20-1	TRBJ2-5	CSARDWRKETQYF	TGCAGTGCTAGAGATTGGCGAAAAGAGACCCAGTACTTC
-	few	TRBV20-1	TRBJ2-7	CSAGGPSSYEQYF	TGCAGTGCGGGGGGACCGTCGTCCTACGAGCAGTACTTC
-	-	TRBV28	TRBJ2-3	CASSFQRGQAYTDTQYF	TGTGCCAGCAGTTTCCAGCGGGGACAGGCCTACACAGATACGCAGTATTTT
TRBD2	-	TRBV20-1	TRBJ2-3	CSATTSGGEKTSTDTQYF	TGCAGTGCCACGACTAGCGGGGGGGAAAAAACTAGCACAGATACGCAGTATTTT
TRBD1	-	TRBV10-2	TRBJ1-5	CATSDRASNQPQHF	TGCGCCACCTCTGACAGGGCAAGCAATCAGCCCCAGCATTTT
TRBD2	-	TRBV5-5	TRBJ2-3	CASSLARLAGADTQYF	TGTGCCAGCAGCTTGGCCCGGCTAGCGGGGGCAGATACGCAGTATTTT
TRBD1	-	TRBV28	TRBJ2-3	CASKPGQGVGTQYF	TGTGCCAGCAAACCGGGACAGGGCGTCGGAACGCAGTATTTT
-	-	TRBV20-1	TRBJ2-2	CSAAPDPEGELFF	TGCAGTGCGGCACCCGATCCAGAGGGGGAGCTGTTTTTT
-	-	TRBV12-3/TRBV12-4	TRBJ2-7	CASRSTASSYEQYF	TGTGCCAGCAGGTCGACAGCGTCCTCCTACGAGCAGTACTTC